The 3 T cell receptor beta chains below all came from one sample that was sequenced in a study of blood T cell repertoires in COVID-19. The table came from immunoSEQ multiplex PCR; TCRdb's copy has only in-frame clones and leaves some out. This sample has 200,000 or so clones, with 81% found just once. The sequencing sample was made of peripheral blood. All receptors derive from a woman of 80 years or more with COVID-19, enrolled during active disease.

The chain uses TRBV7-2 and TRBJ1-6, with a weak D call TRBD1 (5 bases). The CDR3 totals 16 residues. From germline, CDR1 is SGHTA and CDR2 FQGNSA. The V gene lost 0 bases and the J gene lost 7 bases, with 13 bases spanning the gap. CDR3 DNA sequence: TGTGCCAGCAGCTTAGCGCGGAGGGGAACCAATTCACCCCTCCACTTT. Its translation is CASSLARRGTNSPLHF.

This chain connects TRBV11-3 to TRBJ2-2; 9 nucleotides line up with TRBD1. The V gene's germline CDR1 is SGHNT and CDR2 YENEEA. There are 14 residues in the CDR3. The V segment lost 1 base and the J segment 6 bases; nucleotides outside the gene matches: 0. The CDR3 DNA sequence: TGTGCCAGCAGCTTAGGACAGGGGGCCGGGGAGCTGTTTTTT. As protein: CASSLGQGAGELFF.

The V gene is TRBV19, the J gene TRBJ1-1, with D possibly matching TRBD1 (5 bases). Per the germline V gene, CDR1 is LNHDA and CDR2 is SQIVND (reference sequence). This CDR3 contains 14 residues. Trimming shortened V by 3 bases and J by 0 bases, and 8 bases separated the two germline ends. CDR3 amino acids: CASSIWGLNTEAFF. CDR3 coding DNA: TGTGCCAGTAGTATTTGGGGCTTGAACACTGAAGCTTTCTTT.